This TCR beta chain originates from a study of T cell repertoires in cytomegalovirus infection. About the study: It was recently identified HLA-C-restricted and well-studied HLA-B-restricted CMV epitopes that the study used. Study-level findings and limits: The cumulative frequency of public TCR beta families distinguished individuals who carried CMV together with the relevant HLA. In two of eight donors, the top clonotype was HLA-C-restricted CMV-specific.

There are 15 residues in the CDR3. In germline, CDR1 is LNHDA, CDR2 SQIVND (reference sequence). The V segment lost 6 bases and the J segment 7 bases; nucleotides outside the gene matches: 6. The table lists this clonotype with a count of one. The antigen remains unidentified. TCRdb processed the reads anew with MiXCR; each CDR3 protein has one entry. This table has around 710,000 distinct CDR3 sequences, under 35% appearing once. The V and J genes are TRBV19 and TRBJ2-1, with 13 nucleotides matching TRBD2. The sequence was collected from a human donor in good health (CMV status not recorded). Some clones in this sample may be carry-over from other donors' samples. The specimen comprised cultured CD8+ T cells from PBMCs, sampled from culture after CMV antigen stimulation. CDR3 region: CASSHGTSGVNEQFF. The CDR3 nucleotides read TGTGCCAGTAGCCATGGGACTAGCGGGGTAAATGAGCAGTTCTTC.